The rows below give T cell receptor beta chains drawn from one sample of a study of PD-1 blockade in classical Hodgkin lymphoma. Repertoires were generated with immunoSEQ multiplex PCR, while TCRdb's copy carries only in-frame clones and drops some. The sample has 9,500 to 13,000 clones; 70% to 75% are singletons. The sequences come from CD4+ T cells from blood, collected before the fourth cycle of nivolumab. These receptors all stem from a human donor with classical Hodgkin lymphoma. Each CDR3 is given with its conserved first and last residue. Clone size is shown for a subset of rows, as once, few, many or a class of expanded clone.

>TRBJ2-7|-|TRBV5-8
CASSSAVARRSYEQYF
>TRBJ1-1|-|TRBV6-6
CASSSGTHTEAFF
>TRBJ2-3|few|TRBV9
CASSVSGTSTDTQYF
>TRBJ2-6|-|TRBV10-3
CAMGASGANVLTF
>TRBJ1-1|-|TRBV6-4
CARPRGRVNTEAFF
>TRBJ2-1|-|TRBV28
CASTSSGAYNEQFF
>TRBJ1-1|-|TRBV4-1
CASSQPGLNTEAFF
>TRBJ2-5|-|TRBV5-4
CASSGVRTGGETQYF
>TRBJ1-5|once|TRBV7-2
CASSLVAGAINQPQHF
>TRBJ2-7|few|TRBV5-5
CASSLDLAAYNYEQYF
>TRBJ2-7|-|TRBV7-8
CASSSLARPYEQYF
>TRBJ2-7|-|TRBV28
CASSSYKLYEQYF
>TRBJ1-1|-|TRBV6-1
CASRDSRDTEAFF
>TRBJ2-7|-|TRBV7-9
CASSLGRTGVLYEQYF
>TRBJ2-7|once|TRBV6-6
CASSRQGAYYEQYF
>TRBJ1-2|-|TRBV6-1
CASSVQGWSYGYTF
>TRBJ2-5|-|TRBV7-2
CASSSGLAVQETQYF
>TRBJ1-1|-|TRBV5-5
CASRLGREGTAEAFF
>TRBJ2-3|-|TRBV10-1
CASRGASGRATDTQYF
>TRBJ1-2|-|TRBV2
CASSMTDATNYGYTF
>TRBJ2-3|-|TRBV9
CASSVGTSGYTDTQYF
>TRBJ2-7|-|TRBV11-2
CASSSRESGEQYF
>TRBJ2-1|-|TRBV6-5
CASSYTGSYNEQFF
>TRBJ2-1|once|TRBV7-2
CASSLGISAYNSYNEQFF
>TRBJ2-6|once|TRBV19
CASSTIGGTSIPLLPGANVLTF
>TRBJ2-7|few|TRBV10-3
CAISERQYEQYF
>TRBJ1-5|once|TRBV7-2
CASSYRGNQPQHF
>TRBJ2-7|-|TRBV28
CASKGNNYEQYF
>TRBJ1-2|-|TRBV7-9
CASSYREGYGYTF
>TRBJ1-2|-|TRBV6-1
CASNQGGNGYTF
>TRBJ2-2|-|TRBV11-2
CASSLGAGAGTGELFF
>TRBJ1-1|-|TRBV5-1
CASSPAGRGEKAFF
>TRBJ1-5|-|TRBV7-2
CASSLDQGARQPQHF
>TRBJ2-3|-|TRBV29-1
CSVAVTGQLSTDTQYF
>TRBJ1-1|-|TRBV28
CASSFLGTEAFF
>TRBJ2-5|-|TRBV4-1
CASSQDMIVGGAETQYF
>TRBJ2-7|-|TRBV18
CASSPSSITGYYEQYF